This T cell receptor (beta chain) emerged from a study of technical replicates of blood from a few donors (dated by TCRdb to the late 2010s). Clipping removes 4 bases from V and 5 bases from J, with 13 as the unmatched junction base count. According to the germline V gene, CDR1 reads WSHSY and CDR2 reads SAAADI. Counted from cysteine to phenylalanine, this CDR3 has 17 amino acids. The CDR3 DNA has 51 bases and is translated from base 1. For this clone: It has no known antigen specificity. No per-base quality is available; no much larger clone lies one base away.

The library was made by the immunoSEQ multiplex PCR assay. Not all clones reach the TCRdb copy of this immuneACCESS table, which keeps in-frame sequences only. Checked studies attribute under half of the gap to unresolved V genes and leave the rest unexplained. Across this sample there are 60,000 to 85,000 clones, with around 97% seen only once. Around 0.2% of the sample is held by the ten biggest clonotypes. Rearrangement joined TRBV10-2 to TRBJ2-1; 8 bases in the junction line up with TRBD2. The clonotype was recovered from a human donor in good health. The specimen was T cells isolated from PBMCs. Read as DNA, the sequence is TGCGCCAGCAGTGCCCGGGGGGGCTCGTGGGAGGACAATGAGCAGTTCTTC. Translated, it reads CASSARGGSWEDNEQFF.